Detailed here is one TCR beta chain. The specificity of this receptor is unknown. No per-base quality is available; no much larger clone lies one base away. CDR1 and CDR2 are drawn from the germline V gene: SGHRS, YFSETQ. Ends trimmed: V by 1 base, J by 4 bases; bases unmatched to a gene: 15. The CDR3 contains 18 residues, cysteine and phenylalanine counted. Only the CDR3 DNA is retained, 54 bases long and in frame from the first base. To synthesize cDNA, template-switch 5'RACE was performed with a primer carrying a 10-nucleotide random unique molecular identifier so that each TCR transcript was tagged. Over 180 million TCR-beta sequences, covering 15-18 subjects, were produced in each sequencing run. Total RNA was extracted with the RNeasy kit. The KAPA Real-time Library Amplification kit was used to amplify TCR-beta VDJ regions with primers targeting the TCR constant region and the 5'RACE anchor. A first PCR added sample indexes and Illumina adaptors, after which a second PCR increased the library yield. After purification with Ampure beads, the TCR product of roughly 650 bp was size-selected on a 2% E-gel SizeSelection system. Before pooling, library quality was assessed on a Bioanalyzer, concentration was determined with Qubit, and library quantification was performed with the Kapa Library Quantification kit. Paired-end 2 x 150 bp sequencing of the libraries was performed on an Illumina HiSeq 2500. To increase sequence diversity, about 23-32% phiX was spiked into each library pool. On the authors' methods: The UMI-based MiGEC pipeline processed quality-filtered reads and removed over 85% of raw TCR sequences during error correction. VDJ genes were aligned to IMGT germline references, and clonotypes were defined by unique CDR3 amino acid sequence plus V-J genes. VDJtools evaluated clonal expansion, Shannon diversity and CDR3 relatedness (CalcPairwiseDistances, ClusterSamples); CLCbio workbench built phylogenetic trees. A clone was classed as expanded if it had 8 or more unique UMIs, a cutoff based on coefficient-of-variation modelling across technical triplicates. The public reads were run again by TCRdb, first through fastp at Q25 and then through MiXCR, and only productive beta chains were kept. Each entry is one CDR3 protein sequence, shown with its most common DNA and genes. The V and J calls and clone size come from TCRdb's table, not from the authors' own analysis. This sample has about 90,000 distinct CDR3 sequences in its table, and over 10% of those were observed once. Clones ranked in the top ten supply just under 5% of the sample.

The data are from a study of neurological immune-mediated disorders (dated by TCRdb to between 2017 and 2020). About the investigation overall: The study compared peripheral blood TCR-beta repertoires of HTLV-I-associated myelopathy (HAM/TSP) patients, multiple sclerosis patients and healthy controls using UMI-based sequencing. The cohort was made up of approximately 71 subjects, consisting of around 14 HAM/TSP patients, 34 multiple sclerosis patients and 20 healthy controls. Longitudinal HAM/TSP and healthy donors had 3 time-points each (about 3-45 month intervals). The approximately 110 TCR-beta libraries included longitudinal samples, technical triplicates and paired sorted CD4+ and CD8+ T-cell subsets alongside PBMC samples. The paper as a whole reports these results and caveats: TCR clonal expansion was greatest in HAM/TSP patients and smallest in MS patients, who ranked below even healthy controls. Across subjects, expanded clones never shared an identical CDR3 amino acid sequence, which suggests that the TCR-beta repertoires in every group were private.

The sample's time point label, in plain terms: longitudinal time-point 2. For unsorted PBMC libraries, 2 million PBMCs were used after storage in RNAlater at -80 degrees C until RNA extraction. PBMCs were separated from peripheral blood using Ficoll-Hypaque density gradient centrifugation and then cryopreserved in liquid nitrogen. The receptor comes from a female donor with HTLV-1-associated myelopathy (HAM/TSP). The source material was PBMCs. The V gene is TRBV5-1 and the J gene is TRBJ2-3; TRBD2 matches 7 bases in the middle. The DNA sequence is given as TGCGCCAGCAGCTTGAATCTCGGGATCCAGCGGGGCTCAGATACGCAGTATTTT. This translates into CASSLNLGIQRGSDTQYF.